The following is a T cell receptor (beta chain) sequence with its context. The repertoire was sequenced with immunoSEQ multiplex PCR; TCRdb's copy has only in-frame clones and lacks some. The sample holds under 250,000 clones, about 79% seen once. This record belongs to a study of blood T cell repertoires in COVID-19. Study background: Samples representing acute and convalescent COVID-19 were sourced from the United States, Italy and Spain. Sample material is recorded as cDNA or gDNA derived from T cells, B-cell-depleted T cells, or PBMCs.

V lost 3 bases and J 4 bases, leaving 15 bases between the germline ends. The germline gives CDR1 GTSNPN, CDR2 SVGIG (reference sequence). The length of the CDR3 is 14 residues. This TCR was sampled from an elderly man with acute or convalescent COVID-19. The specimen sequenced was peripheral blood. The chain has TRBV30 and TRBJ1-2; possible D gene TRBD1, 5 bases. The DNA for the CDR3 is TGTGCCTGGAGCCCACAGGTCCTCGCCTATGGCTACACCTTC. It yields the protein CAWSPQVLAYGYTF. The whole variable domain, remainder taken from reference TRBV30 and TRBJ1-2, is SQTIHQWPATLVQPVGSPLSLECTVEGTSNPNLYWYRQAAGRGLQLLFYSVGIGQISSEVPQNLSASRPQDRQFILSSKKLLLSDSGFYLCAWSPQVLAYGYTFGSGTRLTVV.